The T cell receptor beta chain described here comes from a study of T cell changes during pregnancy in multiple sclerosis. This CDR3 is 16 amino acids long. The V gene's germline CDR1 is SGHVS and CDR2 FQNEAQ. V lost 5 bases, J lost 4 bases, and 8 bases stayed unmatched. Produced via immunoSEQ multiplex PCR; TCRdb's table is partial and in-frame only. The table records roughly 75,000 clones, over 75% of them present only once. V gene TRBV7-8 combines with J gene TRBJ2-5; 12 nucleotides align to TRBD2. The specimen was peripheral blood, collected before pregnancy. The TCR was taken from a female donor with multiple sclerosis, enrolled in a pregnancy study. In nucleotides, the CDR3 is TGTGCCAGCAGCCTTACCGCTAGCGGGGGGGCAGAGACCCAGTACTTC. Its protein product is CASSLTASGGAETQYF.